Listed here are 32 T cell receptor beta chains from one sample, sequenced in a study of regulatory T cells in long-lasting Graves disease. The authors built TCR beta libraries using iRepertoire HTBI primers and Arm-PCR of CDR3 regions. TCRdb reanalysed the multiplex PCR reads using MiXCR and keeps one entry per CDR3 protein. The data hold about 460,000 distinct CDR3 sequences, with around a fifth observed a single time. Time point in this sample: persistent/refractory GD, antithyroid drugs over 5 years with positive TRAb. PBMCs were the source of the RNA used for TCR sequencing. The material sequenced was peripheral blood mononuclear cells (PBMCs), taken when the disease was refractory, from a patient treated with antithyroid drugs. Receptor source: a female donor with Graves disease.

This chain joins TRBV7-2 and TRBJ1-1; weak D call: TRBD1 (5 bases). Germline CDR1 is SGHTA and CDR2 is FQGNSA. Trimming took off 2 bases at V and 0 bases at J, with 13 bases between the two ends. The CDR3 has 16 residues. The CDR3 sequence is CASSLWGVGVNTEAFF. The CDR3 nucleotides are TGTGCCAGCAGCTTATGGGGGGTGGGGGTGAACACTGAAGCTTTCTTT. Together with reference TRBV7-2 and TRBJ1-1, the CDR3 gives the full variable domain: GAGVSQSPSNKVTEKGKDVELRCDPISGHTALYWYRQSLGQGLEFLIYFQGNSAPDKSGLPSDRFSAERTGGSVSTLTIQRTQQEDSAVYLCASSLWGVGVNTEAFFGQGTRLTVV.

This chain links TRBV9 with TRBJ2-2; 11 bases fit TRBD2. The CDR3 is 17 amino acids. The ends lost 3 bases at V and 5 bases at J; junction bases unmatched: 9. From germline, CDR1 is SGDLS and CDR2 YYNGEE. The CDR3 DNA sequence: TGTGCCAGCAGCGGGGCTACTAGCGGGAGAGGAACCGGGGAGCTGTTTTTT. Protein sequence: CASSGATSGRGTGELFF.

The sample holds one count of this clonotype. It is likely a read error: a sequence one base away is far more abundant. This sequence joins TRBV7-2 and TRBJ1-2; D is undetermined. Germline assignment: CDR1 SGHTA and CDR2 FQGNSA. Deletions cut 3 bases from V and 9 bases from J, with 17 bases between. There are 14 residues in the CDR3. The CDR3 is CASSFRDGGLSYTF. The CDR3 region has the DNA TGTGCCAGCAGCTTCCGGGATGGCGGTCTTAGCTACACCTTC.

Written as DNA, the CDR3 is TGCAGCGTAATGGGCAGGTCTGGAAACACCATATATTTT. It specifies CSVMGRSGNTIYF. The chain uses TRBV29-1 and TRBJ1-3; no clear D gene. Germline CDR1 SQVTM, CDR2 ANQGSEA. V was cut by 6 bases and J by 1 base, with 10 bases left in between. The CDR3 sequence is 13 residues long.

This clonotype turned up a few times. The chain combines TRBV19 with TRBJ1-2, with 7 bases fitting TRBD1. The CDR3 consists of 15 residues. Germline V gene data show CDR1 as LNHDA and CDR2 as SQIVND (reference sequence). Unmatched junction bases numbered 11, after V lost 6 bases and J lost 4 bases. CDR3 DNA sequence: TGTGCCAGTAGCCGAATTACAGGGGTTGGCTATGGCTACACCTTC. It is translated as CASSRITGVGYGYTF. Looking up the rest from reference TRBV19 and TRBJ1-2 gives the full variable domain: DGGITQSPKYLFRKEGQNVTLSCEQNLNHDAMYWYRQDPGQGLRLIYYSQIVNDFQKGDIAEGYSVSREKKESFPLTVTSAQKNPTAFYLCASSRITGVGYGYTFGSGTRLTVV.

This clonotype was counted between two and nine times. The gene calls are TRBV29-1 and TRBJ2-7; D may match TRBD1 or TRBD2 (5 bases each). The V gene's germline CDR1 is SQVTM and CDR2 ANQGSEA. The length of the CDR3 is 15 residues. The ends were cut back, 2 bases at V and 3 bases at J, with 17 bases in the middle. The CDR3 coding sequence is TGCAGCGTTGAACTTCAGGGAGAGAATGGCTACGAGCAGTACTTC. It yields the protein CSVELQGENGYEQYF.

The rearrangement joins TRBV19 to TRBJ2-2, with D possibly TRBD2 on 6 matching bases. Trimming pared 1 base from V and 4 bases from J, leaving 13 bases between. Per germline, CDR1 LNHDA and CDR2 SQIVND (reference sequence). The CDR3 covers 16 residues. CDR3 sequence: CASSIGPREATGELFF. The CDR3 DNA sequence: TGTGCCAGTAGTATAGGCCCTAGGGAGGCCACCGGGGAGCTGTTTTTT. The full variable domain, rest sourced from reference TRBV19 and TRBJ2-2, is DGGITQSPKYLFRKEGQNVTLSCEQNLNHDAMYWYRQDPGQGLRLIYYSQIVNDFQKGDIAEGYSVSREKKESFPLTVTSAQKNPTAFYLCASSIGPREATGELFFGEGSRLTVL.

This clonotype was recorded many times. Sequence at one end of the junction differs from germline and may be a read error. This chain uses TRBV5-1 with TRBJ2-7; D is tentatively TRBD1 or TRBD2 (5 bases each). CDR1 and CDR2 from the germline V gene are SGHRS and YFSETQ. The CDR3 contains 14 residues. The CDR3 region has the DNA TGTGCCAGCAGAACCGGGACGGTCTCCTACGAGCAGTACTTC. It yields the protein CASRTGTVSYEQYF.

Many counts were recorded for this clonotype. The chain is built from TRBV28 and TRBJ1-1, with D hard to call. This CDR3 has 12 amino acids. The V gene lost 7 bases and the J gene lost 2 bases, with 8 bases spanning the gap. Germline V CDR1 and CDR2: MDHEN, SYDVKM. This chain's CDR3 is CASTTINTEAFF. In nucleotides, the CDR3 is TGTGCCAGCACGACCATCAACACTGAAGCTTTCTTT.

This clonotype was counted many times. This chain uses TRBV28 with TRBJ1-2; D call uncertain. V dropped 2 bases and J dropped 3 bases, with 7 bases sitting between them. The CDR3 spans 13 residues. Germline V gives CDR1 MDHEN, CDR2 SYDVKM. The CDR3 loop reads CASSLDEDYGYTF. The CDR3, as DNA: TGTGCCAGCAGTTTAGACGAAGACTATGGCTACACCTTC.

The chain recombines TRBV7-6 with TRBJ2-7, with D maybe TRBD1 (6 bases). The CDR3 is 13 amino acids. Germline CDR1 reads SGHVS; CDR2 reads FNYEAQ. Trimming removed 5 bases from V and 5 bases from J, with 13 bases in between. The CDR3, as DNA: TGTGCCAGCAGCCGTAGTGAGGGGGACGAGCAGTACTTC. Translated: CASSRSEGDEQYF.

This clonotype was counted at least ten times. The V and J genes are TRBV27 and TRBJ2-2; tentatively, D is TRBD2 (6 bases). The CDR3 covers 17 residues. Germline V gives CDR1 MNHEY, CDR2 SMNVEV (reference sequence). V gave up 4 bases and J gave up 5 bases, with 20 bases separating them. DNA of the CDR3: TGTGCCAGCAGTTCTCCACTCCGCGGTGCGGGAACCGGGGAGCTGTTTTTT. It codes for CASSSPLRGAGTGELFF.

The chain joins TRBV20-1 to TRBJ1-1; the match to TRBD1 covers 10 bases. The CDR3 sequence is 16 residues long. Germline V gene data show CDR1 as DFQATT and CDR2 as SNEGSKA (reference sequence). The J segment lost 1 base and the V segment lost 4 bases, leaving 9 bases of the junction unmatched. The CDR3 spells CSAKDRGPVWNTEAFF. Written as DNA, the CDR3 is TGCAGTGCTAAAGACAGGGGGCCTGTGTGGAACACTGAAGCTTTCTTT.

This clonotype has ten or more counts. V and J are TRBV11-1 and TRBJ1-1; D not resolved. The CDR3 contains 12 residues. V was clipped by 8 bases and J by 5 bases, with 12 bases between them. Germline values: CDR1 SGHAT, CDR2 FQDESV (reference sequence). CDR3: CASGVVGTEAFF. The CDR3 DNA follows: TGTGCCAGCGGAGTTGTGGGAACTGAAGCTTTCTTT.

The chain recombines TRBV6-2 or TRBV6-3 with TRBJ2-5; D ambiguous. Germline V gives CDR1 MNHEY, CDR2 SVGEGT. V was trimmed by 3 bases and J by 5 bases, leaving 4 bases between them. The CDR3 is made up of 11 amino acids. CDR3 coding DNA: TGTGCCAGCAGTTATATGGAGACCCAGTACTTC. Its protein is CASSYMETQYF.

This clonotype was detected only a few times. This may come from a read error, since a much larger clone is one base off. This chain joins TRBV6-2 or TRBV6-3 and TRBJ1-2; perhaps TRBD1 as D (6 bases). The germline V gene encodes CDR1 MNHEY and CDR2 SVGEGT. CDR3 size: 15 residues. The CDR3 spells CTSKPPDSHNYGYTF. In DNA form, the CDR3 reads TGTACCAGCAAGCCCCCGGACAGTCATAACTATGGCTACACCTTC.

The chain employs TRBV10-3 and TRBJ1-6, with D possibly matching TRBD1 (6 bases). V was clipped by 6 bases and J by 6 bases, with 12 bases between them. Germline CDR1 is ENHRY and CDR2 is SYGVKD. CDR3 length equals 14 residues. CDR3 in amino acids: CAIRATGTNSPLHF. As DNA, the CDR3 is TGTGCCATCAGGGCCACAGGGACTAATTCACCCCTCCACTTT.

This clonotype showed up many times. The chain combines TRBV28 with TRBJ1-1; perhaps TRBD1 as D (5 bases). Germline values: CDR1 MDHEN, CDR2 SYDVKM. V gave up 6 bases and J gave up 5 bases, with 25 bases separating them. CDR3 size: 17 residues. The CDR3 DNA is TGTGCCAGCAGAACTATTCCCACCAGGGCCTCCGTAACTGAAGCTTTCTTT. Protein product: CASRTIPTRASVTEAFF. Based on the CDR3 plus reference TRBV28 and TRBJ1-1, the full variable domain is DVKVTQSSRYLVKRTGEKVFLECVQDMDHENMFWYRQDPGLGLRLIYFSYDVKMKEKGDIPEGYSVSREKKERFSLILESASTNQTSMYLCASRTIPTRASVTEAFFGQGTRLTVV.

The chain links TRBV6-2 or TRBV6-3 to TRBJ1-2, with TRBD1 identical over 10 bases. The CDR3 is 14 residues long. After removal of 2 bases from V and 8 bases from J, the junction contained 5 bases not matched to a gene. Germline CDR1 reads MNHEY; CDR2 reads SVGEGT. DNA of the CDR3: TGTGCCAGCAGTTACGACAGGGGGCCGAGGGGCTACACCTTC. It translates to CASSYDRGPRGYTF.

This clonotype was detected only a few times. The chain carries TRBV4-3 and TRBJ2-5; D unclear. The CDR3 has 16 amino acids. In germline, CDR1 is LGHNA, CDR2 YSLEER. Trimming left V 4 bases short and J 5 bases short, with 20 bases between. In DNA form, the CDR3 reads TGCGCCAGCAGCCTGTCGGGCGGCGATGGCCGGGAGACCCAGTACTTC. Its protein product is CASSLSGGDGRETQYF.

This clonotype was seen a few times. The V gene is TRBV10-3, the J gene TRBJ1-1; no clear D gene. The germline V gene has CDR1 ENHRY and CDR2 SYGVKD. CDR3 length: 13 amino acids. V dropped 3 bases and J dropped 4 bases, with 9 bases sitting between them. CDR3 sequence: CAISDLVVTEAFF. DNA for the CDR3: TGTGCCATCAGTGACCTGGTAGTCACTGAAGCTTTCTTT.

V gene TRBV13 combines with J gene TRBJ1-1; 8 positions agree with TRBD1. Trimming took 3 bases from V and 3 from J; bases not matched to a gene: 3. The CDR3 covers 14 residues. CDR1 and CDR2 from the germline V gene are PRHDT and FYEKMQ (reference sequence). In nucleotides, the CDR3 is TGTGCCAGCAGCTTGACAGGGGAAGACACTGAAGCTTTCTTT. Translated: CASSLTGEDTEAFF.

This clonotype was seen repeatedly, ten times or more. The chain links TRBV30 to TRBJ1-2; D is ambiguous. The CDR3 loop spans 12 amino acids. Trimming pared 2 bases from V and 4 bases from J, leaving 8 bases between. Germline V gives CDR1 GTSNPN, CDR2 SVGIG (reference sequence). The CDR3 sequence is CAWSITFYGYTF. The CDR3 DNA reads TGTGCCTGGAGTATCACATTCTATGGCTACACCTTC.

This chain connects TRBV5-5 to TRBJ2-7; 8 bases line up with TRBD2. Losses at the gene ends were 2 bases for V and 7 bases for J; bases not matched to a gene: 11. The germline V gene has CDR1 SGHKS and CDR2 YYEKEE (reference sequence). The CDR3 is made up of 15 amino acids. For the CDR3, the DNA is TGTGCCAGCAGCTTTGAGAGCGGGAGAAAGGGGGAGCAGTACTTC. It encodes CASSFESGRKGEQYF.

This clonotype was found many times. The chain recombines TRBV2 with TRBJ1-4, with TRBD1 as a possible D gene (5 bases). The length of the CDR3 is 14 residues. Germline V gene lookup returns CDR1 SNHLY and CDR2 FYNNEI. V shed 7 bases and J shed 6 bases, with 15 bases lying between them. CDR3 protein: CASIQYRGYEKLFF. The CDR3, as DNA: TGTGCCAGCATCCAATATCGGGGGTATGAAAAACTGTTTTTT.

CDR3 sequence reads: CAISEGGPGRRETQYF. CDR3 coding DNA: TGTGCCATCAGTGAGGGGGGCCCAGGAAGGCGAGAGACCCAGTACTTC. V gene TRBV10-3 combines with J gene TRBJ2-5, with a weak D call TRBD1 (6 bases). The V end lost 2 bases, the J end lost 4 bases, and 17 bases lay between the germline ends. This CDR3 region has 16 residues. Germline-derived CDR1 and CDR2 are ENHRY and SYGVKD.

There are many counts of this clonotype. The chain uses TRBV29-1 and TRBJ1-1; D not resolved. Germline V gives CDR1 SQVTM, CDR2 ANQGSEA. V was clipped by 2 bases and J by 2 bases, with 12 bases between them. The CDR3 extends over 14 amino acids. Here the CDR3 DNA reads TGCAGCGTTGAATTAGTGGGATCCAACACTGAAGCTTTCTTT. As protein: CSVELVGSNTEAFF. Using reference TRBV29-1 and TRBJ1-1 for the parts outside the CDR3, the full variable domain is SAVISQKPSRDICQRGTSLTIQCQVDSQVTMMFWYRQQPGQSLTLIATANQGSEATYESGFVIDKFPISRPNLTFSTLTVSNMSPEDSSIYLCSVELVGSNTEAFFGQGTRLTVV.

The chain carries TRBV9 and TRBJ2-5; 10 positions agree with TRBD2. CDR3 size: 15 residues. The V gene end was trimmed by 5 bases and the J gene end by 2 bases; junction bases not matched to a gene: 6. Germline V gives CDR1 SGDLS, CDR2 YYNGEE. The CDR3 DNA sequence: TGTGCCAGCAGTCTCGGACTAGCGGCGCAAGAGACCCAGTACTTC. Protein product: CASSLGLAAQETQYF. Together with reference TRBV9 and TRBJ2-5, the CDR3 gives the full variable domain: DSGVTQTPKHLITATGQRVTLRCSPRSGDLSVYWYQQSLDQGLQFLIQYYNGEERAKGNILERFSAQQFPDLHSELNLSSLELGDSALYFCASSLGLAAQETQYFGPGTRLLVL.

This chain links TRBV5-1 with TRBJ2-7; 12 bases are shared with TRBD1. Trimming cost V 4 bases and J 6 bases; bases outside gene matches: 8. From germline, CDR1 is SGHRS and CDR2 YFSETQ. The CDR3 length is 15 residues. This CDR3 is CASSPGTGGETEQYF. As DNA, the CDR3 is TGCGCCAGCAGCCCTGGGACAGGGGGCGAAACCGAGCAGTACTTC. Filled out from reference TRBV5-1 and TRBJ2-7, the complete variable domain reads KAGVTQTPRYLIKTRGQQVTLSCSPISGHRSVSWYQQTPGQGLQFLFEYFSETQRNKGNFPGRFSGRQFSNSRSEMNVSTLELGDSALYLCASSPGTGGETEQYFGPGTRLTVT.

This clonotype was detected a few times. The V and J genes are TRBV5-1 and TRBJ2-7, with unresolved D. Germline assignment: CDR1 SGHRS and CDR2 YFSETQ. The V gene lost 5 bases and the J gene lost 2 bases, with 8 bases spanning the gap. This CDR3 spans 12 amino acids. The CDR3 is CASRESTYEQYF. The CDR3 nucleotides read TGCGCCAGCAGAGAAAGTACCTACGAGCAGTACTTC.

In its sample, this clonotype was seen many times. This rearrangement joins TRBV6-1 to TRBJ1-4; possibly TRBD1 for D (6 bases). V shed 4 bases and J shed 5 bases, with 17 bases lying between them. This CDR3 comprises 16 residues. Germline lookup yields CDR1 MNHNS and CDR2 SASEGT. The CDR3 nucleotides are TGTGCCAGCAGTGGTGGAGGGGGTCAGGGGAATGAAAAACTGTTTTTT. Its protein is CASSGGGGQGNEKLFF.

The CDR3 is CASSYSSGRASEEQFF. In DNA form, the CDR3 reads TGTGCCAGCAGTTATTCCAGCGGGAGGGCCTCCGAGGAGCAGTTCTTC. V gene TRBV6-2 or TRBV6-3 combines with J gene TRBJ2-1; 10 bases line up with TRBD2. V trimming: 3 bases; J trimming: 10 bases; junction bases outside the gene matches: 12. The CDR3 has 16 amino acids. Germline V gene lookup returns CDR1 MNHEY and CDR2 SVGEGT.